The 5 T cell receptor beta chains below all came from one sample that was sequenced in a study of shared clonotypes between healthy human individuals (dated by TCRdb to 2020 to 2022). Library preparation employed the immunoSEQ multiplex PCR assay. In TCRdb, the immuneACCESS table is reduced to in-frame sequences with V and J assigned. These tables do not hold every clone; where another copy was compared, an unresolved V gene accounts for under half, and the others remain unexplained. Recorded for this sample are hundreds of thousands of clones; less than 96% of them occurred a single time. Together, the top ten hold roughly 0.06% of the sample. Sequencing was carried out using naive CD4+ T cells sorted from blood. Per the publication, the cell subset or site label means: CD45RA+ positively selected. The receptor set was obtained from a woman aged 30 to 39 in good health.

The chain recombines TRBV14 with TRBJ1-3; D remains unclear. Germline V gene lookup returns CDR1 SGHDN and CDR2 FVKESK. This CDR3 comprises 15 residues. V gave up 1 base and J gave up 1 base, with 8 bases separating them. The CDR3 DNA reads TGTGCCAGCAGCCAAGTAAGAGGGTCTGGAAACACCATATATTTT. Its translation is CASSQVRGSGNTIYF.

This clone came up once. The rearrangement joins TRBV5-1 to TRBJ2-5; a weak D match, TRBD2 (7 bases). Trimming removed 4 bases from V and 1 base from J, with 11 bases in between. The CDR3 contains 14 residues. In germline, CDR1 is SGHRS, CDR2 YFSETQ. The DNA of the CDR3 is TGCGCCAGCAGCGGGGGGGCAGTCCAAGAGACCCAGTACTTC. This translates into CASSGGAVQETQYF.

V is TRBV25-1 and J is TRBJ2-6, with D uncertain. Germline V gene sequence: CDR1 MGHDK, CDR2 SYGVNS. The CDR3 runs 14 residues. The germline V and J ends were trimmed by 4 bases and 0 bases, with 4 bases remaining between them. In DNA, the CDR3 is TGTGCCAGCAGTGTGAGCTCTGGGGCCAACGTCCTGACTTTC. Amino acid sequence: CASSVSSGANVLTF.

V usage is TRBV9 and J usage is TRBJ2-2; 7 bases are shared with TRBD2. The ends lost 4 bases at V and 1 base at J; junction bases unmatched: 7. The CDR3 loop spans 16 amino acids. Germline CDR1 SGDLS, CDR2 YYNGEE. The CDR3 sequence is CASSPRTSRNTGELFF. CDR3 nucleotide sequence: TGTGCCAGCAGCCCTCGGACTAGTAGGAACACCGGGGAGCTGTTTTTT. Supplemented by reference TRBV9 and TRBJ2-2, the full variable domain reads DSGVTQTPKHLITATGQRVTLRCSPRSGDLSVYWYQQSLDQGLQFLIQYYNGEERAKGNILERFSAQQFPDLHSELNLSSLELGDSALYFCASSPRTSRNTGELFFGEGSRLTVL.

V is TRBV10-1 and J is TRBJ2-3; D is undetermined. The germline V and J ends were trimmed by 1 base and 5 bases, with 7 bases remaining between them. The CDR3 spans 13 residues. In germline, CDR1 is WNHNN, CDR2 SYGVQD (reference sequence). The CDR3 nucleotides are TGCGCCAGCAGTGAGTTGTCTAGAGATACGCAGTATTTT. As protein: CASSELSRDTQYF.